The clone carrying this T cell receptor beta chain was detected only a few times. Antigen: not known. The data originate from a study of T cells after yellow fever vaccination. Regarding the study as a whole: Overall, a small share of clonotypes was seen in both CD4 and CD8 compartments.

Making TCR cDNA involved 5'RACE template switching, which added UMIs and a universal primer site. Using its own MiXCR run on the 5' RACE reads, TCRdb lists one record per CDR3 protein. This sample has some 550,000 distinct CDR3 sequences, with 15% to 20% found just once. The germline gives CDR1 LGHNA, CDR2 YNFKEQ. Trimming removed 5 bases from V and 6 bases from J; junction bases left unmatched: 20. The CDR3 is made up of 19 amino acids. The rearrangement joins TRBV4-2 to TRBJ2-4; 9 bases line up with TRBD1. Sequencing used PBMCs, obtained 15 days after the yellow fever booster vaccination. This clonotype originated in a man aged 25-45 years who received the YFV17D yellow fever vaccine. For the CDR3, the DNA is TGTGCCAGCAGCATACCACAGGGGGCGGAAGTTCCCGACGTAAACATTCAGTACTTC. Translation: CASSIPQGAEVPDVNIQYF.